Below are 10 T cell receptor beta chains sequenced from a single sample in a study of shared clonotypes between healthy human individuals. CD45RO-negative, CCR7-selected cells formed the naive CD8 fraction, which excluded terminally differentiated effector memory CD45RA+ cells. Measured with immunoSEQ multiplex PCR; TCRdb has only the in-frame clones, and not every one. This table holds under 1 million clones, 90% to 97% found once. Source material: naive CD8+ T cells sorted from blood. The receptors derive from a man between 25 and 39 years old in good health.

V and J are TRBV20-1 and TRBJ2-5; D may correspond to TRBD1 or TRBD2 (5 bases each). CDR1 and CDR2 (germline): DFQATT, SNEGSKA (reference sequence). The CDR3 is 11 residues long. V was shortened by 5 bases and J by 5 bases, with 9 bases between the two germline ends. The CDR3, as DNA: TGCAGTGCTGGGACGGCGGAGACCCAGTACTTC. Translation gives CSAGTAETQYF.

V and J are TRBV5-8 and TRBJ2-7, with 8 bases aligning to TRBD1. The V segment lost 1 base and the J segment 7 bases; nucleotides outside the gene matches: 7. Germline-derived CDR1 and CDR2 are SGHTS and YDEGEE. The CDR3 loop spans 14 amino acids. Written as DNA, the CDR3 is TGTGCCAGCAGCTTGTTTCTACAGGGGGAAGAGCAGTACTTC. Protein product: CASSLFLQGEEQYF.

V and J are TRBV29-1 and TRBJ2-1, with 14 nucleotides matching TRBD2. With 3 bases clipped from V and 5 bases from J, the junction kept 6 bases outside the gene matches. The CDR3 extends over 16 amino acids. Germline V gene data show CDR1 as SQVTM and CDR2 as ANQGSEA. CDR3 region: CSVEYRGLAGDNEQFF. In DNA form, the CDR3 reads TGCAGCGTTGAGTATAGGGGACTAGCGGGAGACAATGAGCAGTTCTTC.

This clone came up once. This chain uses TRBV5-4 with TRBJ1-1; no firm D call. The V end was cut by 4 bases, the J end by 0 bases, with 4 bases between. The CDR3 covers 12 residues. Germline CDR1 is SGHNT and CDR2 is YYREEE (reference sequence). CDR3 region: CASSDVNTEAFF. In DNA form, the CDR3 reads TGTGCCAGCAGCGACGTGAACACTGAAGCTTTCTTT.

A word on this clone: This sample also contains other DNA sequences that code for the same CDR3. The V and J genes are TRBV29-1 and TRBJ2-7; 10 positions agree with TRBD1. Germline trimming cut 6 bases from V and 1 base from J; bases unmatched to any gene: 3. The length of the CDR3 is 13 residues. The V gene's germline CDR1 is SQVTM and CDR2 ANQGSEA. The CDR3 coding sequence is TGCAGCGTGGGGACAGGGGTTTCCTACGAGCAGTACTTC. This encodes CSVGTGVSYEQYF.

V is TRBV5-1 and J is TRBJ2-2, with TRBD1 matching over 7 bases. CDR3 size: 19 residues. V gave up 0 bases and J gave up 0 bases; unmatched junction bases: 11. CDR1 SGHRS and CDR2 YFSETQ come from the germline V gene. Here the CDR3 reads CASSLETGSAIPNTGELFF. CDR3 nucleotides: TGCGCCAGCAGCTTGGAGACAGGGTCTGCGATTCCGAACACCGGGGAGCTGTTTTTT.

The chain combines TRBV4-3 with TRBJ2-7; 10 positions match TRBD2. Germline CDR1 LGHNA, CDR2 YSLEER. With V trimmed by 1 base and J by 5 bases, 5 bases remained unmatched. This CDR3 region has 15 residues. In DNA, the CDR3 is TGCGCCAGCAGCCAAGGAAGGACTAGCGGCCACGAGCAGTACTTC. This codes for CASSQGRTSGHEQYF.

The V and J genes are TRBV7-8 and TRBJ2-7, with D possibly TRBD1 on 5 matching bases. CDR3 length: 15 residues. V was shortened by 1 base and J by 3 bases, with 13 bases between the two germline ends. Germline loops: CDR1 SGHVS, CDR2 FQNEAQ. The CDR3 is CASSLGAGSIYEQYF. Here the CDR3 DNA reads TGTGCCAGCAGCTTAGGGGCAGGGTCAATCTACGAGCAGTACTTC.

The chain carries TRBV27 and TRBJ1-1; unclear D gene. The germline V gene encodes CDR1 MNHEY and CDR2 SMNVEV (reference sequence). This CDR3 region has 14 residues. Deletions cut 1 base from V and 1 base from J, with 7 bases between. CDR3 bases: TGTGCCAGCAGTTTATGGCCCGAGAACACTGAAGCTTTCTTT. This codes for CASSLWPENTEAFF.

The J gene is TRBJ2-1, the V gene TRBV27, with 10 positions matching TRBD2. Germline V lookup: CDR1 MNHEY, CDR2 SMNVEV (reference sequence). The trim removed 4 bases at V and 6 bases at J, leaving 12 bases unmatched. This CDR3 region has 17 residues. In DNA form, the CDR3 reads TGTGCCAGCAGTTCCCATTTAGCGGGAGGTCCAGGCAATGAGCAGTTCTTC. Translated, it gives CASSSHLAGGPGNEQFF.